These 12 T cell receptor beta chains were all obtained from the same sample, sequenced in a study of blood T cell repertoires in COVID-19. Sequencing was performed with immunoSEQ multiplex PCR; in TCRdb, only in-frame clones are kept and a portion is missing. The sample holds just over 150,000 clones; approximately 80% are singletons and the top ten take 20% to 25%. The sample consisted of peripheral blood. The source of these receptors is a woman aged 80 or over with acute or convalescent COVID-19.

The V gene is TRBV7-9, the J gene TRBJ1-4, with TRBD1 matching 8 bases. The CDR3 is 18 amino acids. The trim removed 5 bases at V and 0 bases at J, leaving 11 bases unmatched. The germline CDR1 and CDR2 sequences are SEHNR and FQNEAQ (reference sequence). DNA of the CDR3: TGTGCCAGCAGCCACCCGGGACAGGTCCTTGCAACTAATGAAAAACTGTTTTTT. It specifies CASSHPGQVLATNEKLFF. Full variable domain (remainder filled in from reference TRBV7-9 and TRBJ1-4): DTGVSQNPRHKITKRGQNVTFRCDPISEHNRLYWYRQTLGQGPEFLTYFQNEAQLEKSRLLSDRFSAERPKGSFSTLEIQRTEQGDSAMYLCASSHPGQVLATNEKLFFGSGTQLSVL.

The chain combines TRBV5-1 with TRBJ2-3; 7 positions agree with TRBD2. V was pared by 2 bases and J by 2 bases, with 11 bases of the junction left unmatched. This CDR3 contains 17 residues. The germline V gene has CDR1 SGHRS and CDR2 YFSETQ. In DNA, the CDR3 is TGCGCCAGCAGCTTCCTTATCCTAGCGGATACCACAGATACGCAGTATTTT. Encoded protein: CASSFLILADTTDTQYF. The whole variable domain, remainder taken from reference TRBV5-1 and TRBJ2-3, is KAGVTQTPRYLIKTRGQQVTLSCSPISGHRSVSWYQQTPGQGLQFLFEYFSETQRNKGNFPGRFSGRQFSNSRSEMNVSTLELGDSALYLCASSFLILADTTDTQYFGPGTRLTVL.

The CDR3 DNA reads as TGTGCCAGCACGTGGGGACTAGCGGGTTCCAATGAGCAGTTCTTC. It specifies CASTWGLAGSNEQFF. The rearrangement links TRBV18 to TRBJ2-1; the match to TRBD2 covers 12 bases. CDR3 length: 15 amino acids. CDR1 is KGHSH, CDR2 LQKENI, per germline. Trimming took 8 bases from V and 6 from J; bases not matched to a gene: 8.

The genes are TRBV11-3 and TRBJ1-1; D may be TRBD1 (6 bases). CDR3 length: 13 residues. V was clipped by 5 bases and J by 5 bases, with 12 bases between them. Germline assignment: CDR1 SGHNT and CDR2 YENEEA. CDR3 sequence reads: CASSATGRTEAFF. The CDR3 bases are TGTGCCAGCAGCGCCACAGGGAGAACTGAAGCTTTCTTT.

The genes are TRBV5-5 and TRBJ1-6; D is perhaps TRBD1 (6 bases). V was trimmed by 4 bases and J by 8 bases, leaving 22 bases between them. Germline loops: CDR1 SGHKS, CDR2 YYEKEE (reference sequence). CDR3 length: 17 amino acids. The CDR3 protein is CASSLQTTTRGYSPLHF. CDR3 DNA sequence: TGTGCCAGCAGCCTCCAAACCACCACTAGGGGGTATTCACCCCTCCACTTT.

The chain links TRBV6-5 to TRBJ1-2, with 7 positions matching TRBD1. The length of the CDR3 is 13 residues. The J segment lost 8 bases and the V segment lost 3 bases, leaving 6 bases of the junction unmatched. Per the germline V gene, CDR1 is MNHEY and CDR2 is SVGAGI. The chain's CDR3 is CASSYTGVEGYTF. The CDR3 DNA is TGTGCCAGCAGTTATACAGGGGTAGAGGGCTACACCTTC.

This clone appeared a single time. The chain combines TRBV6-5 with TRBJ1-2, with D hard to call. This CDR3 has 14 residues. The ends were cut back, 0 bases at V and 8 bases at J, with 13 bases in the middle. Germline V gives CDR1 MNHEY, CDR2 SVGAGI. The CDR3 spells CASSYSRWGGGYTF. The CDR3 DNA follows: TGTGCCAGCAGTTACTCGAGATGGGGAGGGGGCTACACCTTC.

V and J are TRBV7-9 and TRBJ1-2; 9 bases align to TRBD1. In germline, CDR1 is SEHNR, CDR2 FQNEAQ (reference sequence). J was trimmed by 5 bases and V by 0 bases; bases with no gene match: 1. There are 14 residues in the CDR3. As DNA, the CDR3 is TGTGCCAGCAGCTTAGCCGGGACAGGGTATGGCTACACCTTC. Protein: CASSLAGTGYGYTF.

This chain uses TRBV9 with TRBJ1-3; possible D gene TRBD1, 6 bases. In germline, CDR1 is SGDLS, CDR2 YYNGEE. V gave up 0 bases and J gave up 2 bases, with 12 bases separating them. The CDR3 is 16 residues long. The CDR3 coding sequence is TGTGCCAGCAGCGTAGAACGCGGGGGCACTGGAAACACCATATATTTT. Translating gives CASSVERGGTGNTIYF.

The V call is TRBV25-1, the J call TRBJ2-1; 9 nucleotides line up with TRBD2. The V gene end was trimmed by 4 bases and the J gene end by 6 bases; junction bases not matched to a gene: 4. Germline assignment: CDR1 MGHDK and CDR2 SYGVNS. This CDR3 has 14 amino acids. In DNA form, the CDR3 reads TGTGCCAGCAGTGTGACTAGCGGACGCAATGAGCAGTTCTTC. Protein: CASSVTSGRNEQFF.

V and J are TRBV11-3 and TRBJ2-1; 8 bases align to TRBD2. Trimming cost V 4 bases and J 3 bases; bases outside gene matches: 11. The CDR3 extends over 17 amino acids. Germline V gene lookup returns CDR1 SGHNT and CDR2 YENEEA. The CDR3: CASSSTSGNKLYNEQFF. The CDR3 nucleotides read TGTGCCAGCAGCTCCACTAGCGGAAATAAACTCTACAATGAGCAGTTCTTC.

The V and J genes are TRBV4-1 and TRBJ1-4, with a tentative D call TRBD1 (5 bases). CDR1 is MGHRA, CDR2 YSYEKL, per germline. V was pared by 2 bases and J by 1 base, with 11 bases between. The CDR3 is 16 residues long. The CDR3 coding sequence is TGCGCCAGCAGCCAAACAGGACGGCAAACTAATGAAAAACTGTTTTTT. This translates into CASSQTGRQTNEKLFF.